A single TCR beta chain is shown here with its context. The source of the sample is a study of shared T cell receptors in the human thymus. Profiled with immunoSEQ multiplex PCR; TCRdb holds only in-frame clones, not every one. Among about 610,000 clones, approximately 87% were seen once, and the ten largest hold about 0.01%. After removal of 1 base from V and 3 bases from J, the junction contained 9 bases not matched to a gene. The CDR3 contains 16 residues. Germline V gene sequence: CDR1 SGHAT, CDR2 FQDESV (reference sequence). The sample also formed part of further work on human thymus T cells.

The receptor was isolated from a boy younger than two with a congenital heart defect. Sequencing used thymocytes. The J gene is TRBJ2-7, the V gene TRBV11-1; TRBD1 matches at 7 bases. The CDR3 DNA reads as TGTGCCAGCAGCTTAGTTCCAGGGGGACATCGCTACGAGCAGTACTTC. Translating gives CASSLVPGGHRYEQYF.